Below, 30 T cell receptor beta chains from the same sample are listed, as sequenced in a study of shared clonotypes between healthy human individuals. The protocol was immunoSEQ multiplex PCR, while the TCRdb copy is restricted to in-frame clones and leaves out a portion. The table has about a million clones, approximately 80% seen once. Sequencing used memory CD4+ T cells from PBMCs. Stated subset: CD45RA-negative fraction. The source of these receptors is a man in his late teens or twenties in good health. Some clones in this sample may be carry-over from other donors' samples.

The chain carries TRBV19 and TRBJ1-1; weak D call: TRBD1 (5 bases). Germline V gene sequence: CDR1 LNHDA, CDR2 SQIVND (reference sequence). The ends were cut back, 9 bases at V and 9 bases at J, with 14 bases in the middle. The CDR3 extends over 11 amino acids. The DNA for the CDR3 is TGTGCCAGCTGGGGGGGGATCCAAGCTTTCTTT. Translation: CASWGGIQAFF.

This clone was detected only a few times. The chain combines TRBV4-2 with TRBJ1-4; TRBD1 agrees at 8 bases. This CDR3 is 16 amino acids long. V was clipped by 5 bases and J by 8 bases; unmatched bases: 13. CDR1 is LGHNA, CDR2 YNFKEQ, per germline. The CDR3, as DNA: TGTGCCAGCAGCTCCTACAGACAGGGGAGTGGGGAAAAACTGTTTTTT. Translating it yields CASSSYRQGSGEKLFF.

The CDR3 DNA reads as TGCGCCAGCCTGGGACTAGCGGGAGGTCCCGGGGAGCTGTTTTTT. This gives the protein CASLGLAGGPGELFF. The chain is built from TRBV5-1 and TRBJ2-2; 15 nucleotides match TRBD2. Trimming removed 7 bases from V and 6 bases from J; junction bases left unmatched: 4. The CDR3 is made up of 15 amino acids. Per the germline V gene, CDR1 is SGHRS and CDR2 is YFSETQ.

The chain carries TRBV27 and TRBJ1-5; TRBD1 agrees at 8 bases. The CDR3 consists of 15 residues. Unmatched junction bases numbered 11, after V lost 8 bases and J lost 5 bases. Germline CDR1 reads MNHEY; CDR2 reads SMNVEV (reference sequence). This chain's CDR3 is CASRTLTGADQPQHF. CDR3 nucleotides: TGTGCCAGCCGTACTCTGACAGGGGCGGATCAGCCCCAGCATTTT.

The chain recombines TRBV2 with TRBJ2-5; tentatively, D is TRBD1 (6 bases). Trimming pared 2 bases from V and 2 bases from J, leaving 12 bases between. Germline CDR1 and CDR2: SNHLY and FYNNEI. This CDR3 contains 15 residues. In nucleotides, the CDR3 is TGTGCCAGCAGTGAAAGGGGGTTCCCACAAGAGACCCAGTACTTC. Its protein product is CASSERGFPQETQYF.

CDR3 region: CASSSTANTGELFF. CDR3 bases: TGTGCCAGCAGCTCGACAGCAAACACCGGGGAGCTGTTTTTT. The V and J genes are TRBV7-3 and TRBJ2-2; D may be TRBD1 (5 bases). CDR3 length: 14 amino acids. Germline V gives CDR1 SGHTA, CDR2 FQGTGA. V lost 4 bases to trimming and J lost 2 bases, with 8 bases between them.

V is TRBV15 and J is TRBJ2-1; 10 bases are shared with TRBD1. Germline values: CDR1 LNHNV, CDR2 YYDKDF (reference sequence). The CDR3 covers 14 residues. V shed 5 bases and J 5 bases; nucleotides not matched to a gene: 3. The CDR3 loop reads CATSAGQGDNEQFF. CDR3 in DNA: TGTGCCACCAGCGCAGGACAGGGGGACAATGAGCAGTTCTTC.

This clone was seen a few times. This sequence joins TRBV28 and TRBJ1-2, with D perhaps matching TRBD1 (6 bases). CDR1 is MDHEN, CDR2 SYDVKM, per germline. Trimming cost V 8 bases and J 2 bases, with 15 bases left between them. The CDR3 is 14 amino acids. In DNA, the CDR3 is TGTGCCAGCGAACCGGGACACCGAAACTATGGCTACACCTTC. Translating gives CASEPGHRNYGYTF.

The V gene is TRBV28, the J gene TRBJ2-7, with unresolved D. Germline assignment: CDR1 MDHEN and CDR2 SYDVKM. The V end lost 6 bases, the J end lost 5 bases, and 20 bases lay between the germline ends. This CDR3 has 15 amino acids. CDR3 DNA sequence: TGTGCCAGCAGAGCGTCGTCCACAAGGGCTGACGAGCAGTACTTC. It encodes CASRASSTRADEQYF.

The gene calls are TRBV6-5 and TRBJ2-5; 9 nucleotides match TRBD1. Germline V lookup: CDR1 MNHEY, CDR2 SVGAGI. V lost 4 bases and J lost 5; bases outside the gene matches: 8. This CDR3 has 15 residues. The CDR3 loop reads CASSSRDRVWETQYF. The DNA of the CDR3 is TGTGCCAGCAGTTCCCGGGACAGGGTTTGGGAGACCCAGTACTTC.

This clone has a count of ten or more. V gene TRBV18 combines with J gene TRBJ2-7, with 13 bases identical to TRBD2. Germline V gene sequence: CDR1 KGHSH, CDR2 LQKENI. The CDR3 runs 17 residues. After removal of 4 bases from V and 0 bases from J, the junction contained 6 bases not matched to a gene. CDR3 in amino acids: CASSLTSGRIFSYEQYF. The DNA of the CDR3 is TGTGCCAGCTCACTGACTAGCGGGAGGATTTTCTCCTACGAGCAGTACTTC.

This clone was recorded at least ten times. The J gene is TRBJ2-2, the V gene TRBV7-2, with D unresolved. The CDR3 length is 15 residues. The V gene lost 5 bases and the J gene lost 0 bases, with 10 bases spanning the gap. Germline CDR1 SGHTA, CDR2 FQGNSA. CDR3 region: CASSPRSPNTGELFF. CDR3 coding DNA: TGTGCCAGCAGCCCCCGGAGCCCGAACACCGGGGAGCTGTTTTTT.

The chain uses TRBV5-1 and TRBJ2-1, with 9 bases that match TRBD1. This CDR3 has 15 amino acids. The junction had 4 bases not matched to a gene; V was cut back by 2 bases and J by 4 bases. Looked up from germline, CDR1 is SGHRS and CDR2 is YFSETQ. The CDR3 loop is CASSFTGGKYNEQFF. The DNA of the CDR3 is TGCGCCAGCAGCTTCACAGGGGGCAAATACAATGAGCAGTTCTTC.

The CDR3 here is CASSPGTGSRETQYF. CDR3 sequence (DNA): TGTGCCAGCTCACCCGGGACGGGGAGTAGGGAGACCCAGTACTTC. This chain links TRBV18 with TRBJ2-5; D tentatively reads TRBD1 or TRBD2 (5 bases each). Trimming pared 3 bases from V and 5 bases from J, leaving 16 bases between. The CDR3 is 15 residues long. Per germline, CDR1 KGHSH and CDR2 LQKENI. Using reference TRBV18 and TRBJ2-5 for the parts outside the CDR3, the full variable domain is NAGVMQNPRHLVRRRGQEARLRCSPMKGHSHVYWYRQLPEEGLKFMVYLQKENIIDESGMPKERFSAEFPKEGPSILRIQQVVRGDSAAYFCASSPGTGSRETQYFGPGTRLLVL.

The chain links TRBV10-3 to TRBJ2-7; D possibly uses TRBD1 or TRBD2 (5 bases each). The V end was cut by 0 bases, the J end by 6 bases, with 18 bases between. CDR3 size: 16 residues. CDR1 and CDR2 (germline): ENHRY, SYGVKD. In nucleotides, the CDR3 is TGTGCCATCAGTGAGTCGTCAGGTCAGGGAGAGGGCGAGCAGTACTTC. Translated, it gives CAISESSGQGEGEQYF.

Comments on this clone: Within the sample, other DNA sequences also encode this same CDR3. The chain uses TRBV2 and TRBJ2-2; 7 bases are shared with TRBD2. The CDR3 consists of 14 residues. V lost 6 bases to trimming and J lost 0 bases; unmatched junction nucleotides: 1. The germline gives CDR1 SNHLY, CDR2 FYNNEI. The CDR3 DNA is TGTGCCAGCAGCGGGACTACGAACACCGGGGAGCTGTTTTTT. It codes for CASSGTTNTGELFF.

There are many counts of this clone. The same CDR3 is also encoded by other DNA sequences in this sample. The chain combines TRBV4-3 with TRBJ1-5; weak D call: TRBD1 (5 bases). CDR1 and CDR2 from the germline V gene are LGHNA and YSLEER. The CDR3 runs 15 residues. V was pared by 0 bases and J by 7 bases, with 13 bases between. CDR3 nucleotide sequence: TGCGCCAGCAGCCAAGATCCAGGGCGGGGGCAGCCCCAGCATTTT. It translates to CASSQDPGRGQPQHF.

The chain couples TRBV28 to TRBJ1-2; a possible D gene is TRBD1 (5 bases). Germline lookup yields CDR1 MDHEN and CDR2 SYDVKM. V was pared by 5 bases and J by 3 bases, with 13 bases between. The CDR3 is 14 residues long. As DNA, the CDR3 is TGTGCCAGCAGTCCCGGGACGGCTCACTATGGCTACACCTTC. Protein product: CASSPGTAHYGYTF.

The chain employs TRBV28 and TRBJ1-5; 9 bases line up with TRBD1. The CDR3 runs 17 residues. V dropped 6 bases and J dropped 3; count of bases not matched to a gene: 12. The V gene's germline CDR1 is MDHEN and CDR2 SYDVKM. The CDR3 DNA is TGTGCCAGCAGCCACACTCCCGGGACAGGGCTCAATCAGCCCCAGCATTTT. Protein product: CASSHTPGTGLNQPQHF.

The chain employs TRBV9 and TRBJ2-1; 7 bases fit TRBD2. Germline V gene lookup returns CDR1 SGDLS and CDR2 YYNGEE. The CDR3 loop spans 16 amino acids. Unmatched junction bases numbered 13, after V lost 5 bases and J lost 5 bases. This CDR3 is CASSGLGASGHNEQFF. As DNA, the CDR3 is TGTGCCAGCAGTGGCCTTGGGGCTAGCGGACACAATGAGCAGTTCTTC.

The chain employs TRBV5-6 and TRBJ2-2; D unresolved. Germline CDR1 and CDR2: SGHDT and YYEEEE. V was clipped by 0 bases and J by 6 bases, with 15 bases between them. The CDR3 loop spans 16 amino acids. The CDR3 nucleotides read TGTGCCAGCAGCTTGGGAACTACACCGGACCCCGGGGAGCTGTTTTTT. Its translation is CASSLGTTPDPGELFF.

The chain recombines TRBV5-4 with TRBJ2-5; 14 bases map to TRBD2. CDR3 length: 15 amino acids. The J segment lost 6 bases and the V segment lost 4 bases, leaving 5 bases of the junction unmatched. The germline CDR1 and CDR2 sequences are SGHNT and YYREEE (reference sequence). The CDR3 nucleotides read TGTGCCAGCAGCCTGACTAGCGGGAGGGCGAAGACCCAGTACTTC. Residues: CASSLTSGRAKTQYF.

The V call is TRBV5-1, the J call TRBJ2-1; D may be TRBD1 (5 bases). The germline V and J ends were trimmed by 2 bases and 2 bases, with 8 bases remaining between them. CDR3 length equals 14 residues. In germline, CDR1 is SGHRS, CDR2 YFSETQ. This chain's CDR3 is CASSLLDTYNEQFF. In nucleotides, the CDR3 is TGCGCCAGCAGCTTATTGGACACCTACAATGAGCAGTTCTTC.

J is TRBJ2-4 and V is TRBV5-1; D may be TRBD1 (6 bases). The V gene's germline CDR1 is SGHRS and CDR2 YFSETQ. This CDR3 has 14 residues. Trimming took off 4 bases at V and 1 base at J, with 9 bases between the two ends. CDR3 region: CASSIDRAKNIQYF. DNA for the CDR3: TGCGCCAGCAGCATTGACAGGGCCAAAAACATTCAGTACTTC.

Of note for this clone: A read error may account for a junction end that differs from germline. The V and J genes are TRBV10-3 and TRBJ1-4; a weak D match, TRBD1 (5 bases). CDR1 is ENHRY and CDR2 is SYGVKD in the germline V gene. CDR3 size: 14 residues. In DNA form, the CDR3 reads TGTGCCATCAGTGACGACAGTACTAGTGAAAAACTGTTTTTT. This encodes CAISDDSTSEKLFF.

The chain is built from TRBV4-2 and TRBJ2-2, with 7 bases aligning to TRBD2. This CDR3 is 20 amino acids long. J lost 0 bases, V lost 4 bases, and 17 bases had no gene match. The V gene's germline CDR1 is LGHNA and CDR2 YNFKEQ. DNA of the CDR3: TGTGCCAGCAGCCGGCAAAAGATGGGGGGGTGGCGATCGAACACCGGGGAGCTGTTTTTT. Amino acids: CASSRQKMGGWRSNTGELFF.

The rearrangement uses TRBV2 and TRBJ2-1; D remains unclear. Trimming took 0 bases from V and 9 from J, leaving 9 bases between them. Germline V gene data show CDR1 as SNHLY and CDR2 as FYNNEI. The CDR3 totals 13 residues. CDR3 sequence reads: CASSEARVGEQFF. CDR3 DNA sequence: TGTGCCAGCAGTGAAGCGCGAGTGGGTGAGCAGTTCTTC.

The V call is TRBV27, the J call TRBJ2-7; 8 bases align to TRBD1. From germline, CDR1 is MNHEY and CDR2 SMNVEV (reference sequence). V lost 6 bases to trimming and J lost 4 bases; unmatched junction nucleotides: 14. This CDR3 has 16 residues. CDR3 DNA: TGTGCCAGCAGCCACAACAGGGGGAATGCGAGATACGAGCAGTACTTC. Its translation is CASSHNRGNARYEQYF.

This clone was seen a single time. The chain employs TRBV18 and TRBJ2-2, with 10 bases identical to TRBD1. J gave up 5 bases and V 1 base, and 4 bases lay outside the gene matches. Per the germline V gene, CDR1 is KGHSH and CDR2 is LQKENI. The CDR3 totals 16 residues. DNA for the CDR3: TGTGCCAGCTCACCACGACAGGGGGCGAGTACCGGGGAGCTGTTTTTT. It yields the protein CASSPRQGASTGELFF.

This sequence joins TRBV5-1 and TRBJ2-3, with TRBD2 identical over 10 bases. Germline CDR1 and CDR2: SGHRS and YFSETQ. V shed 1 base and J 5 bases; nucleotides not matched to a gene: 4. The CDR3 totals 15 residues. CDR3 sequence reads: CASSLPSGGEDTQYF. The CDR3 nucleotides are TGCGCCAGCAGCTTGCCCAGCGGGGGGGAAGATACGCAGTATTTT.